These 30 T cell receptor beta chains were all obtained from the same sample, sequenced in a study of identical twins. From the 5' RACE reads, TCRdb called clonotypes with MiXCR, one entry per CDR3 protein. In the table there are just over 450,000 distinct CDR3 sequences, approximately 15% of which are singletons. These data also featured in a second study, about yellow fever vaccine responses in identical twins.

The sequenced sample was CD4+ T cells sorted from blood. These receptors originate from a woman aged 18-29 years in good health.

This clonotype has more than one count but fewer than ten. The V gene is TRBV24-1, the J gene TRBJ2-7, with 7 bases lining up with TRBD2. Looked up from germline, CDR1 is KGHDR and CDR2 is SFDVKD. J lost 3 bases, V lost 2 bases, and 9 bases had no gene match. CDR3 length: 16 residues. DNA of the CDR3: TGTGCCACCAGTGATTCCTCGACGGGGGGATTCTACGAGCAGTACTTC. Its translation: CATSDSSTGGFYEQYF.

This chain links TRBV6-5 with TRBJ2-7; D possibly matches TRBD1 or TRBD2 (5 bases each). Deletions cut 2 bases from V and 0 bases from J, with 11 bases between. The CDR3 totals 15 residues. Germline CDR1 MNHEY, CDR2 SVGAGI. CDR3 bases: TGTGCCAGCAGTTACAAAGTCGGGACCTCCTACGAGCAGTACTTC. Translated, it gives CASSYKVGTSYEQYF.

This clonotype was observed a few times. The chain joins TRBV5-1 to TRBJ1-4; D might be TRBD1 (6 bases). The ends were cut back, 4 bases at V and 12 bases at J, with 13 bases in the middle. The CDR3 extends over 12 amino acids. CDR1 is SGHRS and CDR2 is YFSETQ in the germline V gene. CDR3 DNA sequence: TGCGCCAGCAGCGGACCGGGACAAGAACTGTTTTTT. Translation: CASSGPGQELFF.

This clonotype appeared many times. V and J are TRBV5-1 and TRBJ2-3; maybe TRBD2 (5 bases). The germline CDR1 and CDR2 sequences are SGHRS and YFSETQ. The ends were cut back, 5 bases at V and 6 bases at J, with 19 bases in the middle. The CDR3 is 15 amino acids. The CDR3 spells CASSLLGRTSDTQYF. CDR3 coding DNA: TGCGCCAGCAGTTTACTAGGGCGAACTTCCGATACGCAGTATTTT.

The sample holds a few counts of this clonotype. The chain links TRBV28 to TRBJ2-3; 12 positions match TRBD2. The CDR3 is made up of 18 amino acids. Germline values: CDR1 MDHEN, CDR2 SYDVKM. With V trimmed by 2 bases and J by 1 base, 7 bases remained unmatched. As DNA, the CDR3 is TGTGCCAGCAGTTTACTAGCGGGGGGGATCGGGCGCACAGATACGCAGTATTTT. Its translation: CASSLLAGGIGRTDTQYF.

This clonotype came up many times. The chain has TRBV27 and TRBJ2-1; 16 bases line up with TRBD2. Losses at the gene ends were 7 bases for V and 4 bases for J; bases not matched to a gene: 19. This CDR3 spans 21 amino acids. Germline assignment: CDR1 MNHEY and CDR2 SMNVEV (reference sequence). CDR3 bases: TGTGCCAGCACCAAAAATTACCCGGGACTAGCGGGAGGGGCCTCTTACAATGAGCAGTTCTTC. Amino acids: CASTKNYPGLAGGASYNEQFF.

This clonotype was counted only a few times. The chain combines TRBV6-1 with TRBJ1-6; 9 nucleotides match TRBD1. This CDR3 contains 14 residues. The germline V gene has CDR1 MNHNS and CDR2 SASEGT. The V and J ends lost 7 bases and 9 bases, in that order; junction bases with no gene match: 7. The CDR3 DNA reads TGTGCCAGCACCGGGACAGGGAAGGGTTCACCCCTCCACTTT. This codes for CASTGTGKGSPLHF.

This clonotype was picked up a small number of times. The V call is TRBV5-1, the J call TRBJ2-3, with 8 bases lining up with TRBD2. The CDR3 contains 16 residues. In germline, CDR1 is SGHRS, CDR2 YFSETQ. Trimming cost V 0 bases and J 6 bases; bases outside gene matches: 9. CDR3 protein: CASSLGGGPAGDTQYF. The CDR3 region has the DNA TGCGCCAGCAGCTTGGGCGGGGGGCCAGCGGGTGATACGCAGTATTTT.

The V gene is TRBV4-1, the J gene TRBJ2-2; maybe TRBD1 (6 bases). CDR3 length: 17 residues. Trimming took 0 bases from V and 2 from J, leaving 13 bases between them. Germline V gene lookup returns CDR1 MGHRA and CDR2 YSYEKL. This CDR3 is CASSQDQNRANTGELFF. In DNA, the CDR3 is TGCGCCAGCAGCCAAGATCAAAACAGGGCCAACACCGGGGAGCTGTTTTTT.

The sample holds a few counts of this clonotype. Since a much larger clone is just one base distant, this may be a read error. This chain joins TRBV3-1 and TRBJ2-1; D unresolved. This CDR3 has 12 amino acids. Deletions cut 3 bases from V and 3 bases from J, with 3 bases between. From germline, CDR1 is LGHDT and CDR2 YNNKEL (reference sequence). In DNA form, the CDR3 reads TGTGCCAGCAGCCACTACTACAATGAGCAGTTCTTC. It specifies CASSHYYNEQFF.

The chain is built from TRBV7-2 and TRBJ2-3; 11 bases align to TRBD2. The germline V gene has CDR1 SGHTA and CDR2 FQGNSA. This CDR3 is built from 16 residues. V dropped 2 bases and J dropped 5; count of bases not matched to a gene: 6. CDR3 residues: CASSLTASGGIDTQYF. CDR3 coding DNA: TGTGCCAGCAGCTTAACGGCTAGCGGGGGGATAGATACGCAGTATTTT. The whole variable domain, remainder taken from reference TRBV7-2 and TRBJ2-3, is GAGVSQSPSNKVTEKGKDVELRCDPISGHTALYWYRQSLGQGLEFLIYFQGNSAPDKSGLPSDRFSAERTGGSVSTLTIQRTQQEDSAVYLCASSLTASGGIDTQYFGPGTRLTVL.

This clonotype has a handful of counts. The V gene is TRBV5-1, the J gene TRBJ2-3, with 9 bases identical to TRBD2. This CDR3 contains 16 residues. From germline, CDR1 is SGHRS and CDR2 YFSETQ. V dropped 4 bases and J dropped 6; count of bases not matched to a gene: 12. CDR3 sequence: CASSLMGLAGSDTQYF. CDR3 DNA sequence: TGCGCCAGCAGCCTGATGGGTCTAGCGGGGTCCGATACGCAGTATTTT. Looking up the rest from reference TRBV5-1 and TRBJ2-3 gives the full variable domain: KAGVTQTPRYLIKTRGQQVTLSCSPISGHRSVSWYQQTPGQGLQFLFEYFSETQRNKGNFPGRFSGRQFSNSRSEMNVSTLELGDSALYLCASSLMGLAGSDTQYFGPGTRLTVL.

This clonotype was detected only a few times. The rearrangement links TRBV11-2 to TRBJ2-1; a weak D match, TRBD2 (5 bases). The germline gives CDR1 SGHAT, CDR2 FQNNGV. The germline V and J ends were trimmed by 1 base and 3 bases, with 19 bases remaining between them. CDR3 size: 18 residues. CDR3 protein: CASSLVVRGRVNYNEQFF. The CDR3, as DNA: TGTGCCAGCAGCTTAGTTGTACGAGGGAGAGTAAACTACAATGAGCAGTTCTTC.

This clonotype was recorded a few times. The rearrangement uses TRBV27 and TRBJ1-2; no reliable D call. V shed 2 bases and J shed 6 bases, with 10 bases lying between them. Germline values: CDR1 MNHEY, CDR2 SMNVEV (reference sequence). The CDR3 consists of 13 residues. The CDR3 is CASSLTPSDGYTF. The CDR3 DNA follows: TGTGCCAGCAGTTTAACACCGAGTGATGGCTACACCTTC.

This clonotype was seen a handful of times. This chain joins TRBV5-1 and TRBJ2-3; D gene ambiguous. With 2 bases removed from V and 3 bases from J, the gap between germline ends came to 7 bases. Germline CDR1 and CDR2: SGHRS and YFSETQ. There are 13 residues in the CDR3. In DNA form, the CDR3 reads TGCGCCAGCAGCTTCGACACTACAGATACGCAGTATTTT. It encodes CASSFDTTDTQYF.

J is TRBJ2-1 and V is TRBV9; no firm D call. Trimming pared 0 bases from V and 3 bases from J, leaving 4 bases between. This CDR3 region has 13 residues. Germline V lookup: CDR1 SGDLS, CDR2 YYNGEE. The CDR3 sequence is CASSVGIYNEQFF. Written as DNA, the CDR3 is TGTGCCAGCAGCGTAGGCATCTACAATGAGCAGTTCTTC.

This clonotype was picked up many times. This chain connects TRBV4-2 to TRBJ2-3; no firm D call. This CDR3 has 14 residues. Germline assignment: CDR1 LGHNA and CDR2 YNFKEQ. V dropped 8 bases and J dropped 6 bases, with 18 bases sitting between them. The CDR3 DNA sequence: TGTGCCAGCGCGCCCGGTGATTTAATGGATACGCAGTATTTT. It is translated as CASAPGDLMDTQYF.

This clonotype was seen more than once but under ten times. CDR3 bases: TGCAGTGCCACAGGGGTAGCGGGAGGCCTCTCCTACAATGAGCAGTTCTTC. It translates to CSATGVAGGLSYNEQFF. The rearrangement links TRBV20-1 to TRBJ2-1; 10 bases fit TRBD2. This CDR3 comprises 17 residues. V was pared by 6 bases and J by 0 bases, with 11 bases of the junction left unmatched. Germline values: CDR1 DFQATT, CDR2 SNEGSKA (reference sequence).

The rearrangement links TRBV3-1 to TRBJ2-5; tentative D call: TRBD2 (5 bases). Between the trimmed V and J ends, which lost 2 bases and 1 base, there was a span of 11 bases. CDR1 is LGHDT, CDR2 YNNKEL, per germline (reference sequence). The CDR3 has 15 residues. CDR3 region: CASSQRSGIQETQYF. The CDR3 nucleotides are TGTGCCAGCAGCCAAAGAAGCGGTATCCAAGAGACCCAGTACTTC.

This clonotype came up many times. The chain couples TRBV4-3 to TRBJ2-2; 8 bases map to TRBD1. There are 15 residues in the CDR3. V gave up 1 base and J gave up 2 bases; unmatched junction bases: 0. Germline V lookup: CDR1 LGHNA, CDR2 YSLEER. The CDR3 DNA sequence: TGCGCCAGCAGCCAAGCAGGGGGCAACACCGGGGAGCTGTTTTTT. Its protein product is CASSQAGGNTGELFF.

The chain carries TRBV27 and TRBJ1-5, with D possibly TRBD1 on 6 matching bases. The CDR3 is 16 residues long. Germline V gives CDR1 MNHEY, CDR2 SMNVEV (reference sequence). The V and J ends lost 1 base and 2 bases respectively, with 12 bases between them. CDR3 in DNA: TGTGCCAGCAGTTTATGGGGGGCGGCGGGCAATCAGCCCCAGCATTTT. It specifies CASSLWGAAGNQPQHF.

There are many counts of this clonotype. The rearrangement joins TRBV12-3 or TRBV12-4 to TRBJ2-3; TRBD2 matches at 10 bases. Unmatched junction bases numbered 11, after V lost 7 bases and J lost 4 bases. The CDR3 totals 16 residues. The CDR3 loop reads CASNYLAGASADTQYF. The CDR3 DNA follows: TGTGCCAGCAACTATCTAGCGGGGGCCTCCGCAGATACGCAGTATTTT.

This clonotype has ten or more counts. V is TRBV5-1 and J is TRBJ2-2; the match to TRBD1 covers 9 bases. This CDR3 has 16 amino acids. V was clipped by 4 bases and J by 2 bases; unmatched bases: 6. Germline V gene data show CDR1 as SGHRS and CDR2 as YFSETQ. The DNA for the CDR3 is TGCGCCAGCAGCCGAGGGACAGGGTCTAACACCGGGGAGCTGTTTTTT. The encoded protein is CASSRGTGSNTGELFF.

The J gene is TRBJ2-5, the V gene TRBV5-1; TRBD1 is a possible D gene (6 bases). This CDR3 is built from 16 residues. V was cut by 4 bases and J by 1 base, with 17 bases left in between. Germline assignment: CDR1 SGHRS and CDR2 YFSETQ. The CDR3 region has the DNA TGCGCCAGCAGCGACCCCTCCAGGGGTACCCAAGAGACCCAGTACTTC. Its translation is CASSDPSRGTQETQYF.

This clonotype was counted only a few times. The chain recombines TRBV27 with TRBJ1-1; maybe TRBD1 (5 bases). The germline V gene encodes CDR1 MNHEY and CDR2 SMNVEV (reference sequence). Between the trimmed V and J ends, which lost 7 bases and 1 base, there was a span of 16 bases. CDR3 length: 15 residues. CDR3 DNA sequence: TGTGCCAGCATACTGGAAGGGACGGCGAACACTGAAGCTTTCTTT. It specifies CASILEGTANTEAFF.

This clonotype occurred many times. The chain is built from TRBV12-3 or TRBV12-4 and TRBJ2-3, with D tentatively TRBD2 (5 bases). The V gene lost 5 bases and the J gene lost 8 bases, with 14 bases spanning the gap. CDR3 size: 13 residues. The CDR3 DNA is TGTGCCAGCAGTCTTGACCCAGGAGGTACGCAGTATTTT. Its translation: CASSLDPGGTQYF.

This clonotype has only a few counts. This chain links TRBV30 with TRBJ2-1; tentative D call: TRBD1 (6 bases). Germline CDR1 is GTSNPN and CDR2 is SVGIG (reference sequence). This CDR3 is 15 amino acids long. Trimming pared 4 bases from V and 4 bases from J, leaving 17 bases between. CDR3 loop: CAWTKQGGGYNEQFF. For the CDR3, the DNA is TGTGCCTGGACTAAACAGGGTGGGGGTTACAATGAGCAGTTCTTC. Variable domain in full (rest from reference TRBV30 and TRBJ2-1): SQTIHQWPATLVQPVGSPLSLECTVEGTSNPNLYWYRQAAGRGLQLLFYSVGIGQISSEVPQNLSASRPQDRQFILSSKKLLLSDSGFYLCAWTKQGGGYNEQFFGPGTRLTVL.

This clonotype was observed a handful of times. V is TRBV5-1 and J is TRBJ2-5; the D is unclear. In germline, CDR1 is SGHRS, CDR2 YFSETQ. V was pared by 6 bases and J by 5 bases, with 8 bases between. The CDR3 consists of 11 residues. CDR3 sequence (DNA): TGCGCCAGCACCATTGGGGAGACCCAGTACTTC. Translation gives CASTIGETQYF.

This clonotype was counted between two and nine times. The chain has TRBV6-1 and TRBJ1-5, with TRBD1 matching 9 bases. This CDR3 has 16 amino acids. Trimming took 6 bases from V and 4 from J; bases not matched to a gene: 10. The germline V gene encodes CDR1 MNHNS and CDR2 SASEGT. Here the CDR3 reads CASRPGRDRENQPQHF. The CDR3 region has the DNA TGTGCCAGCAGGCCCGGCCGGGACAGGGAAAATCAGCCCCAGCATTTT.

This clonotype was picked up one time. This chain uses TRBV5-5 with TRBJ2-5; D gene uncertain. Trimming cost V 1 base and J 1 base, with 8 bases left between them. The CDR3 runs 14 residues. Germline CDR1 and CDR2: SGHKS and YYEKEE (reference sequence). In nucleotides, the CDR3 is TGTGCCAGCAGCTTGAGGCCTCCCCAAGAGACCCAGTACTTC. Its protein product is CASSLRPPQETQYF. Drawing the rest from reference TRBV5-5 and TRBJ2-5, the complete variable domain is DAGVTQSPTHLIKTRGQQVTLRCSPISGHKSVSWYQQVLGQGPQFIFQYYEKEERGRGNFPDRFSARQFPNYSSELNVNALLLGDSALYLCASSLRPPQETQYFGPGTRLLVL.